Presented here are 6 T cell receptor beta chains from one specimen sequenced in a study of blood T cells in healthy people across ages. A second PCR of 7 to 11 cycles used a sample-barcoded 5' primer and a J-beta primer mix. TCRdb reanalysed the 5' RACE reads using MiXCR and keeps one entry per CDR3 protein. The sample holds about a million distinct CDR3 sequences, about two fifths seen once. The sequenced material came from blood. Receptors were obtained from a young man in good health.

The J gene is TRBJ2-5, the V gene TRBV6-5; D may be TRBD1 (6 bases). V was clipped by 0 bases and J by 3 bases, with 17 bases between them. CDR3 length equals 17 residues. The germline V gene encodes CDR1 MNHEY and CDR2 SVGAGI. Here the CDR3 reads CASSYSPDSESEETQYF. Here the CDR3 DNA reads TGTGCCAGCAGTTACTCCCCGGACAGCGAGAGCGAAGAGACCCAGTACTTC.

The V call is TRBV4-2, the J call TRBJ1-1; D not certain. The CDR3 is made up of 15 amino acids. Trimming removed 3 bases from V and 3 bases from J, with 14 bases in between. Per germline, CDR1 LGHNA and CDR2 YNFKEQ. CDR3 sequence reads: CASSQPGSGHTEAFF. CDR3 sequence (DNA): TGTGCCAGCAGCCAGCCTGGGAGCGGGCACACTGAAGCTTTCTTT.

A word on this clonotype: Germline and junction disagree at one end, which may indicate a read error. The V and J genes are TRBV9 and TRBJ2-1; D gene ambiguous. Germline lookup yields CDR1 SGDLS and CDR2 YYNGEE. The CDR3 consists of 16 residues. As DNA, the CDR3 is TGTGCCAACAGCGCTCAAGACGTGGAGTCCTACAATGAGCAGTTCTTC. It is translated as CANSAQDVESYNEQFF.

A few counts support this clonotype. The genes are TRBV18 and TRBJ1-5, with a weak D call TRBD1 (5 bases). The germline V gene encodes CDR1 KGHSH and CDR2 LQKENI. The ends were cut back, 1 base at V and 5 bases at J, with 9 bases in the middle. The CDR3 covers 14 residues. The CDR3 bases are TGTGCCAGCTCACCACAGGGGTTCTATCAGCCCCAGCATTTT. This encodes CASSPQGFYQPQHF.

This clonotype has a handful of counts. The rearrangement uses TRBV20-1 and TRBJ1-2, with 9 positions matching TRBD1. V lost 4 bases to trimming and J lost 2 bases; unmatched junction nucleotides: 11. The length of the CDR3 is 16 residues. Per germline, CDR1 DFQATT and CDR2 SNEGSKA (reference sequence). CDR3 amino acids: CSATTSGTGPNYGYTF. The CDR3 DNA is TGCAGTGCTACCACCTCCGGGACAGGGCCCAACTATGGCTACACCTTC.

This clonotype was observed a handful of times. The chain combines TRBV2 with TRBJ1-4, with D possibly matching TRBD1 (5 bases). Per the germline V gene, CDR1 is SNHLY and CDR2 is FYNNEI. Trimming pared 0 bases from V and 7 bases from J, leaving 12 bases between. CDR3 length: 15 residues. CDR3 region: CASSEAQRGGEKLFF. In DNA form, the CDR3 reads TGTGCCAGCAGTGAAGCTCAGAGGGGCGGTGAAAAACTGTTTTTT.